The T cell receptor (beta chain) described here comes from a study of blood T cell repertoires in COVID-19. Whole-study context: Some COVID-19 samples were acute and others convalescent; all came from the United States, Italy and Spain. Sources were T cells, B-cell-depleted T cells, or PBMCs; the material itself was cDNA or gDNA.

This clone was counted a single time. Germline CDR1 and CDR2: SGHVS and FNYEAQ. The V gene end was trimmed by 5 bases and the J gene end by 10 bases; junction bases not matched to a gene: 10. This CDR3 spans 14 amino acids. Authors' methods: By means of reference gene primer amplification, nucleated cell counts were estimated. The repertoire was sequenced with immunoSEQ multiplex PCR; TCRdb's copy has only in-frame clones and lacks some. V and J calls and clone size are as listed in that table; D and trimming were resolved from the DNA. The profile shows about 360,000 clones, around nine tenths of them singletons.

Sequencing was performed on peripheral blood. The chain is built from TRBV7-6 and TRBJ1-4; TRBD1 matches at 7 bases. This TCR was sampled from a human donor in a cohort sampled during active COVID-19. CDR3: CASSITGDEAKLFF. CDR3 nucleotide sequence: TGTGCCAGCAGCATTACAGGGGACGAGGCAAAACTGTTTTTT.